The clone carrying this TCR beta chain came up many times. TCRdb independently ran MiXCR on the 5' RACE reads; one entry per CDR3 protein. The profile shows some 660,000 distinct CDR3 sequences, under 9% of them singletons. This CDR3 region has 16 residues. CDR1 and CDR2 (germline): DFQATT, SNEGSKA (reference sequence). V dropped 0 bases and J dropped 4; count of bases not matched to a gene: 10. The sample originates from a study of identical twins. The data also belong to a second study, concerning yellow fever vaccine responses in identical twins.

The origin of this receptor is a woman under 30 in good health. V and J are TRBV20-1 and TRBJ2-7; 9 bases are shared with TRBD1. The sequenced material came from PBMCs. This CDR3 is CSARDWKGQGGYEQYF. CDR3 sequence (DNA): TGCAGTGCTAGAGATTGGAAGGGACAGGGTGGTTACGAGCAGTACTTC.